The sequence of this T cell receptor beta chain was determined in a study of vaccination and CD4 T cells after COVID-19. The treatment: roughly 11-day PBMC culture with coronavirus spike peptide pools or control peptides (ViraFEST assay). Healthy vaccinees, negative for nucleocapsid antibodies before and after vaccination, had no earlier SARS-CoV-2 infection. Regarding this clonotype: Its specificity is unknown.

Sequencing of cultured CD4+ T cell DNA used the Oncomine TCR Beta short-read assay. Via MiXCR, TCRdb re-called the PCR reads, giving one row per CDR3 protein. The data show 10,000 to 15,000 distinct CDR3 sequences, approximately 74% seen once. V lost 0 bases and J lost 0, with 23 bases in between. The germline V gene encodes CDR1 MNHEY and CDR2 SVGAGI. This CDR3 region has 20 residues. The chain recombines TRBV6-5 with TRBJ1-2; D call uncertain. This material consisted of CD4+ T cells from blood, cultured in vitro, taken after SARS-CoV-2 vaccination. This receptor was obtained from a human donor who received a COVID-19 vaccine. This chain's CDR3 is CASSYSGARVAGRTNYGYTF. The CDR3 coding sequence is TGTGCCAGCAGTTACTCAGGAGCGCGGGTTGCAGGCCGTACTAACTATGGCTACACCTTC.